Listed below are T cell receptor beta chains from one sample, sequenced in a study of OX40 agonist ivuxolimab in advanced cancers. The method was immunoSEQ multiplex PCR; TCRdb's version includes in-frame clones alone and lacks a portion of them. The sample has more than 70,000 clones, roughly nine tenths seen once. The sample here was CD4+ or CD8+ T cells sorted from blood, taken in a trial of the OX40 agonist ivuxolimab. These receptors all come from an adult with an advanced solid tumor such as melanoma, head and neck, liver or kidney cancer. Each CDR3 is given with its conserved first and last residue.

j_gene	v_gene	CDR3aa
TRBJ2-3	TRBV6-6	CASSYPGTDSDTQYF
TRBJ2-6	TRBV5-1	CASRKAPESGANVLTF
TRBJ2-1	TRBV19	CASRRLATDEQFF
TRBJ2-7	TRBV11-2	CASSFGTSGTHQYF
TRBJ2-2	TRBV18	CASSPRHRGVGTGELFF
TRBJ1-1	TRBV5-1	CASSPTGVGAFF
TRBJ1-2	TRBV5-4	CASSPPGQDGFGYTF
TRBJ1-2	TRBV7-9	CASSLDVVGSYTF
TRBJ2-5	TRBV5-1	CASSRRLAGVETQYF
TRBJ2-7	TRBV5-6	CASSQVQGRHHEQYF
TRBJ2-2	TRBV5-1	CASSPGQGAGAGELFF
TRBJ2-7	TRBV6-5	CASNPTAGQPYEQYF
TRBJ2-5	TRBV2	CASSEALLAGGRETQYF
TRBJ2-2	TRBV7-9	CASSSDPTGELFF
TRBJ2-7	TRBV28	CASSRQGGSYEQYF
TRBJ1-1	TRBV29-1	CSAVGQPNTEAFF
TRBJ2-2	TRBV29-1	CSVDGGRAGELFF
TRBJ2-7	TRBV7-8	CASSLLTGGPYEQYF
TRBJ2-1	TRBV9	CASSVATTSGSEQFF
TRBJ2-7	TRBV30	CAWGTAREQYF
TRBJ1-1	TRBV2	CASSKTENTEAFF
TRBJ2-7	TRBV11-3	CASGAQGGGYEQYF